This T cell receptor (beta chain) was retrieved from a study of T cell responses to AZD1222 COVID-19 vaccine. Points from the study as a whole: At baseline, just 6 or 7 AZD1222 recipients tested seropositive. A reported finding is that nearly half of spike-specific TCRs target unmutated variant regions.

Profiling relied on immunoSEQ multiplex PCR, and the TCRdb table lists in-frame clones only, not all of them. Of tens of thousands of clones in the sample, 90% are singletons; the top ten hold roughly 35%. As for this clone: Its target is unknown.

Germline V gives CDR1 MDHEN, CDR2 SYDVKM. V lost 4 bases and J lost 5; bases outside the gene matches: 10. This CDR3 comprises 15 residues. The gene calls are TRBV28 and TRBJ1-1, with TRBD1 matching over 7 bases. The source material was peripheral blood, sampled 28 days after the second AZD1222 dose. The receptor's source is an adult who received the AZD1222 COVID-19 vaccine. The CDR3 protein is CASSSLQGLGTEAFF. CDR3 DNA sequence: TGTGCCAGCAGTTCGCTACAGGGGCTCGGAACTGAAGCTTTCTTT.